A single sample is the source of the 11 T cell receptor beta chains below, sequenced in a study of shared clonotypes between healthy human individuals. Measured with immunoSEQ multiplex PCR; TCRdb has only the in-frame clones, and not every one. The sample contains more than 1,200,000 clones, about 98.5% of which appear only once. Sequenced sample: naive CD4+ T cells sorted from blood. The sample's subset: CD45RA+ positively selected. These receptors were obtained from a man aged 25 to 40 in good health.

This sequence joins TRBV19 and TRBJ2-1; D uncertain. V lost 7 bases and J lost 1, with 8 bases in between. Germline CDR1 LNHDA, CDR2 SQIVND (reference sequence). The CDR3 spans 13 residues. CDR3 protein: CASTRSSYNEQFF. CDR3 bases: TGTGCCAGTACACGGAGTTCCTACAATGAGCAGTTCTTC. The whole variable domain, remainder taken from reference TRBV19 and TRBJ2-1, is DGGITQSPKYLFRKEGQNVTLSCEQNLNHDAMYWYRQDPGQGLRLIYYSQIVNDFQKGDIAEGYSVSREKKESFPLTVTSAQKNPTAFYLCASTRSSYNEQFFGPGTRLTVL.

This clone was recorded once. The rearrangement links TRBV30 to TRBJ1-4; 9 bases align to TRBD1. Germline V gene lookup returns CDR1 GTSNPN and CDR2 SVGIG (reference sequence). This CDR3 has 14 residues. Trimming cost V 2 bases and J 5 bases; bases outside gene matches: 3. The CDR3 coding sequence is TGTGCCTGGAGTACCGGGACAGGGAATGAAAAACTGTTTTTT. Amino acids: CAWSTGTGNEKLFF. Complete variable domain (other parts from reference TRBV30 and TRBJ1-4): SQTIHQWPATLVQPVGSPLSLECTVEGTSNPNLYWYRQAAGRGLQLLFYSVGIGQISSEVPQNLSASRPQDRQFILSSKKLLLSDSGFYLCAWSTGTGNEKLFFGSGTQLSVL.

V and J are TRBV5-4 and TRBJ2-5, with D unclear. This CDR3 has 13 amino acids. The germline V gene encodes CDR1 SGHNT and CDR2 YYREEE (reference sequence). V gave up 3 bases and J gave up 4 bases, with 10 bases separating them. CDR3 in amino acids: CASSSQMVETQYF. The CDR3 DNA is TGTGCCAGCAGCTCCCAAATGGTAGAGACCCAGTACTTC.

The chain recombines TRBV9 with TRBJ2-1; D gene uncertain. V was clipped by 6 bases and J by 1 base, with 14 bases between them. This CDR3 region has 15 residues. CDR1 SGDLS and CDR2 YYNGEE come from the germline V gene. The CDR3 DNA reads as TGTGCCAGCACCATACCTAGGCCTTCCTACAATGAGCAGTTCTTC. The encoded protein is CASTIPRPSYNEQFF.

J is TRBJ2-2 and V is TRBV28, with 9 nucleotides matching TRBD1. The CDR3 is 17 residues long. The junction had 9 bases not matched to a gene; V was cut back by 3 bases and J by 4 bases. From germline, CDR1 is MDHEN and CDR2 SYDVKM. CDR3 DNA: TGTGCCAGCAGTTTGTTTGGGACAGGGAGGAGCACCGGGGAGCTGTTTTTT. Residues: CASSLFGTGRSTGELFF. Looking up the rest from reference TRBV28 and TRBJ2-2 gives the full variable domain: DVKVTQSSRYLVKRTGEKVFLECVQDMDHENMFWYRQDPGLGLRLIYFSYDVKMKEKGDIPEGYSVSREKKERFSLILESASTNQTSMYLCASSLFGTGRSTGELFFGEGSRLTVL.

V is TRBV5-1 and J is TRBJ1-1; D gene uncertain. Per the germline V gene, CDR1 is SGHRS and CDR2 is YFSETQ. V gave up 4 bases and J gave up 0 bases, with 10 bases separating them. This CDR3 has 14 amino acids. CDR3 protein: CASSPLGMNTEAFF. In nucleotides, the CDR3 is TGCGCCAGCAGCCCCTTAGGGATGAACACTGAAGCTTTCTTT.

The chain is built from TRBV5-1 and TRBJ2-1, with TRBD1 matching 7 bases. In germline, CDR1 is SGHRS, CDR2 YFSETQ. This CDR3 is 16 amino acids long. V was clipped by 4 bases and J by 4 bases; unmatched bases: 11. CDR3 protein: CASSPRRGQGYNEQFF. CDR3 sequence (DNA): TGCGCCAGCAGCCCCAGAAGGGGGCAGGGTTACAATGAGCAGTTCTTC.

This rearrangement joins TRBV28 to TRBJ2-1, with TRBD1 matching 7 bases. CDR3 length: 12 residues. Germline CDR1 MDHEN, CDR2 SYDVKM. The V gene end was trimmed by 4 bases and the J gene end by 9 bases; junction bases not matched to a gene: 3. The CDR3 nucleotides read TGTGCCAGCAGTTGGGACAGTACTGAGCAGTTCTTC. Amino acid sequence: CASSWDSTEQFF.

The chain couples TRBV18 to TRBJ2-7; D perhaps matches TRBD1 (5 bases). The CDR3 runs to 13 residues. Germline loops: CDR1 KGHSH, CDR2 LQKENI. Trimming pared 3 bases from V and 7 bases from J, leaving 13 bases between. The CDR3 loop reads CASSPDTYKEQYF. In nucleotides, the CDR3 is TGTGCCAGCTCACCGGACACCTACAAAGAGCAGTACTTC.

This chain connects TRBV7-2 to TRBJ2-1; D not certain. Germline V gene sequence: CDR1 SGHTA, CDR2 FQGNSA. V lost 0 bases and J lost 7, with 10 bases in between. CDR3 length equals 14 residues. CDR3 amino acids: CASSLAPGRNEQFF. Written as DNA, the CDR3 is TGTGCCAGCAGCTTAGCACCGGGCCGGAATGAGCAGTTCTTC.

This chain joins TRBV6-6 and TRBJ2-1; 9 positions agree with TRBD2. V shed 6 bases and J 4 bases; nucleotides not matched to a gene: 7. Germline lookup yields CDR1 MNHNY and CDR2 SVGAGI (reference sequence). This CDR3 has 15 residues. CDR3 in DNA: TGTGCCAGCAGGCATACTAGCGGGCCGTACAATGAGCAGTTCTTC. Residues: CASRHTSGPYNEQFF.